Shown below are 29 T cell receptor beta chains from a single sample sequenced in a study of blood T cell repertoires in COVID-19. Sequencing was performed with immunoSEQ multiplex PCR; in TCRdb, only in-frame clones are kept and a portion is missing. The sample comprises roughly 85,000 clones, under 85% of which are singletons, and just under 10% rests with the top ten. The sample consisted of peripheral blood. The receptors were gathered from a human donor in a cohort sampled during active COVID-19.

V and J are TRBV6-1 and TRBJ2-7; 10 bases fit TRBD1. Per the germline V gene, CDR1 is MNHNS and CDR2 is SASEGT. Trimming at V came to 3 bases and at J to 0 bases, leaving 2 bases not matched to a gene. CDR3 length: 15 residues. The CDR3 region has the DNA TGTGCCAGCAGTGATTGGACAGGGGGCTCCTACGAGCAGTACTTC. Translation: CASSDWTGGSYEQYF.

This chain connects TRBV7-9 to TRBJ1-1, with TRBD1 identical over 7 bases. Germline V gene sequence: CDR1 SEHNR, CDR2 FQNEAQ (reference sequence). V lost 1 base to trimming and J lost 3 bases; unmatched junction nucleotides: 2. This CDR3 comprises 14 residues. CDR3 nucleotides: TGTGCCAGCAGCTTAGAACAGGGGTACACTGAAGCTTTCTTT. This translates into CASSLEQGYTEAFF.

The chain is built from TRBV6-1 and TRBJ1-4; tentatively, D is TRBD1 (5 bases). The V gene's germline CDR1 is MNHNS and CDR2 SASEGT. The CDR3 consists of 15 residues. Trimming removed 0 bases from V and 10 bases from J, with 15 bases in between. The CDR3 DNA follows: TGTGCCAGCAGTGAAGCGCCACAGGTGGTGGGAAAACTGTTTTTT. Protein sequence: CASSEAPQVVGKLFF.

The J gene is TRBJ2-7, the V gene TRBV3-1 (or the pseudogene TRBV3-2), with 9 nucleotides matching TRBD1. V lost 4 bases and J lost 2; bases outside the gene matches: 6. Germline CDR1 LGHDT, CDR2 YNNKEL (reference sequence). The CDR3 is 15 amino acids. The CDR3 region has the DNA TGTGCCAGCAGCCTAGAGGGACAGGGCCCCTACGAGCAGTACTTC. Protein sequence: CASSLEGQGPYEQYF.

This clone was seen a handful of times. The CDR3 protein is CASKEDNYGYTF. In DNA, the CDR3 is TGCGCCAGCAAAGAGGATAACTATGGCTACACCTTC. The chain has TRBV4-1 and TRBJ1-2; D not resolved. Germline-derived CDR1 and CDR2 are MGHRA and YSYEKL. V lost 7 bases and J 1 base, leaving 7 bases between the germline ends. There are 12 residues in the CDR3.

The genes are TRBV2 and TRBJ2-2, with TRBD2 identical over 8 bases. The CDR3 is made up of 14 amino acids. After removal of 7 bases from V and 5 bases from J, the junction contained 6 bases not matched to a gene. Germline V CDR1 and CDR2: SNHLY, FYNNEI. Here the CDR3 DNA reads TGTGCCAGCAACCACGGCGGGGGGACCGGGGAGCTGTTTTTT. It specifies CASNHGGGTGELFF.

This clone was seen only a few times. The genes are TRBV18 and TRBJ1-1; D gene ambiguous. The V and J ends lost 6 bases and 2 bases respectively, with 10 bases between them. This CDR3 spans 13 amino acids. Per the germline V gene, CDR1 is KGHSH and CDR2 is LQKENI. CDR3 DNA sequence: TGTGCCAGCTCGTTTCAGGCTAACACTGAAGCTTTCTTT. Protein sequence: CASSFQANTEAFF.

This rearrangement joins TRBV5-1 to TRBJ2-1; 9 nucleotides match TRBD1. The CDR3 contains 14 residues. In germline, CDR1 is SGHRS, CDR2 YFSETQ. Germline trimming cut 3 bases from V and 8 bases from J; bases unmatched to any gene: 6. The chain's CDR3 is CASSYGTGSDEQFF. The CDR3 coding sequence is TGCGCCAGCAGCTACGGGACAGGGTCGGATGAGCAGTTCTTC.

The chain is built from TRBV6-4 and TRBJ1-2; D may be TRBD1 (5 bases). The germline CDR1 and CDR2 sequences are MRHNA and SNTAGT. Trimming took off 2 bases at V and 5 bases at J, with 6 bases between the two ends. This CDR3 contains 12 residues. The CDR3 DNA reads as TGTGCCAGCAGTGACGGGGCTTATGGCTACACCTTC. Protein: CASSDGAYGYTF.

The chain uses TRBV5-4 and TRBJ2-5; 12 nucleotides match TRBD2. V was clipped by 1 base and J by 2 bases; unmatched bases: 6. This CDR3 contains 17 residues. Germline V lookup: CDR1 SGHNT, CDR2 YYREEE (reference sequence). The CDR3 coding sequence is TGTGCCAGCAGCTTGTATTCTAGCGGGGGGGGTCAAGAGACCCAGTACTTC. Translation: CASSLYSSGGGQETQYF.

The CDR3 nucleotides are TGTGCCAGCAGCCCGGGACAGGGCGAGGAAAAACTGTTTTTT. This gives the protein CASSPGQGEEKLFF. The chain recombines TRBV5-4 with TRBJ1-4, with 9 bases lining up with TRBD1. The V gene's germline CDR1 is SGHNT and CDR2 YYREEE (reference sequence). Trimming cost V 4 bases and J 8 bases; bases outside gene matches: 6. The CDR3 totals 14 residues.

V gene TRBV2 combines with J gene TRBJ1-1; D perhaps matches TRBD1 (5 bases). V was shortened by 8 bases and J by 3 bases, with 13 bases between the two germline ends. The CDR3 loop spans 13 amino acids. Germline CDR1 reads SNHLY; CDR2 reads FYNNEI. CDR3 nucleotides: TGTGCCAGCGTACAGGTTTCGGACACTGAAGCTTTCTTT. This translates into CASVQVSDTEAFF.

This clone was picked up one time. The chain is built from TRBV13 and TRBJ2-5; D is ambiguous. The CDR3 runs 13 residues. Trimming took 6 bases from V and 2 from J, leaving 10 bases between them. Germline V gene sequence: CDR1 PRHDT, CDR2 FYEKMQ (reference sequence). The CDR3 protein is CASSIRVQETQYF. For the CDR3, the DNA is TGTGCCAGCAGTATACGGGTACAAGAGACCCAGTACTTC.

V is TRBV30 and J is TRBJ2-1, with 10 bases identical to TRBD2. V lost 1 base and J lost 8; bases outside the gene matches: 8. CDR3 size: 15 residues. Germline V CDR1 and CDR2: GTSNPN, SVGIG (reference sequence). The CDR3, as DNA: TGTGCCTGGAGTGGTAGGAGCGGGGGGGCCTATGAGCAGTTCTTC. Protein sequence: CAWSGRSGGAYEQFF.

The rearrangement uses TRBV25-1 and TRBJ1-2; TRBD1 is a possible D gene (5 bases). Trimming stripped 3 bases from V and 5 bases from J, with 7 bases between. The CDR3 has 12 residues. Germline-derived CDR1 and CDR2 are MGHDK and SYGVNS. CDR3 sequence (DNA): TGTGCCAGCAGTGAGGGGGGTTATGGCTACACCTTC. Translating it yields CASSEGGYGYTF.

The CDR3 nucleotides are TGTGCCAGCAGTCACGACAGGGAGAGTCGCTACACCTTC. Residues: CASSHDRESRYTF. This chain joins TRBV5-4 and TRBJ1-2; the match to TRBD1 covers 7 bases. Germline values: CDR1 SGHNT, CDR2 YYREEE (reference sequence). The CDR3 sequence is 13 residues long. V shed 5 bases and J 9 bases; nucleotides not matched to a gene: 10.

The CDR3, as DNA: TGTGCCAGCAGCGTAGGACAGGGCGCTTGGGGCTACACCTTC. Protein product: CASSVGQGAWGYTF. The chain employs TRBV9 and TRBJ1-2; 7 nucleotides line up with TRBD1. The CDR3 runs to 14 residues. V was clipped by 0 bases and J by 8 bases; unmatched bases: 7. The V gene's germline CDR1 is SGDLS and CDR2 YYNGEE.

The rearrangement joins TRBV7-9 to TRBJ1-2, with a possible D match to TRBD1 (6 bases). The CDR3 runs 14 residues. The V gene's germline CDR1 is SEHNR and CDR2 FQNEAQ (reference sequence). V gave up 10 bases and J gave up 7 bases, with 22 bases separating them. The CDR3 DNA reads TGTGCCACCCCGTTAAGTCGGGGGGCCTTTGGCTACACCTTC. This encodes CATPLSRGAFGYTF. The entire variable domain, with the rest obtained from reference TRBV7-9 and TRBJ1-2, is as follows: DTGVSQNPRHKITKRGQNVTFRCDPISEHNRLYWYRQTLGQGPEFLTYFQNEAQLEKSRLLSDRFSAERPKGSFSTLEIQRTEQGDSAMYLCATPLSRGAFGYTFGSGTRLTVV.

The J gene is TRBJ2-1, the V gene TRBV5-4, with a tentative D call TRBD1 (6 bases). The CDR3 covers 14 residues. Germline V lookup: CDR1 SGHNT, CDR2 YYREEE (reference sequence). Between the trimmed V and J ends, which lost 0 bases and 6 bases, there was a span of 10 bases. Here the CDR3 DNA reads TGTGCCAGCAGCTTGGGGGGCAGGGGCAATGAGCAGTTCTTC. Translated: CASSLGGRGNEQFF.

The chain couples TRBV5-6 to TRBJ1-2; D ambiguous. The V and J ends lost 0 bases and 3 bases respectively, with 15 bases between them. Germline CDR1 SGHDT, CDR2 YYEEEE. This CDR3 is 16 amino acids long. CDR3 residues: CASSLVVASMDYGYTF. CDR3 coding DNA: TGTGCCAGCAGCTTGGTCGTGGCCTCGATGGACTATGGCTACACCTTC.

This chain connects TRBV5-1 to TRBJ2-7; possible D gene TRBD1, 6 bases. This CDR3 is built from 16 residues. Between the trimmed V and J ends, which lost 5 bases and 0 bases, there was a span of 18 bases. CDR1 and CDR2 (germline): SGHRS, YFSETQ. CDR3 DNA: TGCGCCAGCAGGCCGACAGGCCCTAGGAACTCCTACGAGCAGTACTTC. It codes for CASRPTGPRNSYEQYF.

This clone was detected a few times. The J gene is TRBJ1-1, the V gene TRBV10-2, with TRBD1 identical over 7 bases. The CDR3 runs 13 residues. After removal of 6 bases from V and 7 bases from J, the junction contained 8 bases not matched to a gene. Germline CDR1 WSHSY, CDR2 SAAADI. CDR3 DNA: TGCGCCAGCAGGCGGACAGGAGAGAATGAAGCTTTCTTT. Translated: CASRRTGENEAFF.

The V gene is TRBV24-1, the J gene TRBJ2-1; D is uncertain. Germline CDR1 reads KGHDR; CDR2 reads SFDVKD. V lost 3 bases and J 0 bases, leaving 8 bases between the germline ends. This CDR3 spans 15 amino acids. The CDR3 is CATSDPRSSYNEQFF. The DNA of the CDR3 is TGTGCCACCAGTGATCCAAGGAGCTCCTACAATGAGCAGTTCTTC.

The chain combines TRBV7-9 with TRBJ1-6; D might be TRBD1 (6 bases). The V gene lost 1 base and the J gene lost 10 bases, with 11 bases spanning the gap. CDR1 and CDR2 from the germline V gene are SEHNR and FQNEAQ (reference sequence). The CDR3 runs 14 residues. This CDR3 is CASSLGQALSPLHF. In DNA, the CDR3 is TGTGCCAGCAGCTTAGGACAGGCTCTCTCACCCCTCCACTTT.

The V and J genes are TRBV28 and TRBJ2-3; 8 positions match TRBD2. The CDR3 is made up of 16 amino acids. The J segment lost 5 bases and the V segment lost 2 bases, leaving 9 bases of the junction unmatched. The V gene's germline CDR1 is MDHEN and CDR2 SYDVKM. The CDR3 region has the DNA TGTGCCAGCAGTTTAGGTGATAGCGGGGTAGTAGATACGCAGTATTTT. The encoded protein is CASSLGDSGVVDTQYF.

This sequence joins TRBV6-1 and TRBJ2-2; no clear D. The ends were cut back, 4 bases at V and 2 bases at J, with 17 bases in the middle. The CDR3 spans 17 residues. Germline V gives CDR1 MNHNS, CDR2 SASEGT. CDR3 coding DNA: TGTGCCAGCAGTGCCGCAAGCCGAGTTTCTAACACCGGGGAGCTGTTTTTT. It codes for CASSAASRVSNTGELFF.

The rearrangement links TRBV19 to TRBJ1-1; a weak D match, TRBD1 (5 bases). Trimming pared 6 bases from V and 0 bases from J, leaving 8 bases between. Germline loops: CDR1 LNHDA, CDR2 SQIVND (reference sequence). CDR3 length: 13 residues. This CDR3 reads CASRDRMNTEAFF. CDR3 sequence (DNA): TGTGCCAGTAGAGACAGAATGAACACTGAAGCTTTCTTT.

J is TRBJ2-1 and V is TRBV28, with a weak D call TRBD2 (5 bases). This CDR3 comprises 16 residues. Germline CDR1 MDHEN, CDR2 SYDVKM. With 4 bases removed from V and 0 bases from J, the gap between germline ends came to 13 bases. The CDR3: CASSSPLAYSYNEQFF. Written as DNA, the CDR3 is TGTGCCAGCAGTTCCCCCTTAGCGTACTCCTACAATGAGCAGTTCTTC.

The chain joins TRBV9 to TRBJ2-5; TRBD2 agrees at 10 bases. This CDR3 comprises 15 residues. Losses at the gene ends were 0 bases for V and 7 bases for J; bases not matched to a gene: 6. CDR1 SGDLS and CDR2 YYNGEE come from the germline V gene. The CDR3 region has the DNA TGTGCCAGCAGCGTAGAAGCGGGGGGGCCTGGGACCCAGTACTTC. Protein: CASSVEAGGPGTQYF.